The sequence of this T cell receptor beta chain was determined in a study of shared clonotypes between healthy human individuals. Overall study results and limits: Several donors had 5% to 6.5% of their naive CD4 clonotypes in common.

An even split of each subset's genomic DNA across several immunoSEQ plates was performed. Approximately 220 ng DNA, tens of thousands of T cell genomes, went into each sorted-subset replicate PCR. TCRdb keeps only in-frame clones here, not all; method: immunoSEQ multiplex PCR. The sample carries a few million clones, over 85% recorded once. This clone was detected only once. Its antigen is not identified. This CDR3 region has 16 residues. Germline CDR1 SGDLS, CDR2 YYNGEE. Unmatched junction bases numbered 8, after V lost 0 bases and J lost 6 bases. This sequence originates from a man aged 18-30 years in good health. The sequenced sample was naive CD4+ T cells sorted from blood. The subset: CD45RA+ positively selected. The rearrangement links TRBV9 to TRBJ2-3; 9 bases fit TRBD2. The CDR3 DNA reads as TGTGCCAGCAGCGTAGGAAATAGCGGGGGAGCGGATACGCAGTATTTT. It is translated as CASSVGNSGGADTQYF.